This TCR beta chain was captured in a study of blood T cell repertoires in COVID-19. Study summary: PBMCs, B-cell-depleted T cells, or T cells provided the cDNA or gDNA that made up the material.

The trim removed 5 bases at V and 9 bases at J, leaving 11 bases unmatched. From germline, CDR1 is LNHDA and CDR2 SQIVND (reference sequence). CDR3 length: 15 amino acids. Per the authors' pipeline: Amplification of reference gene primers was used by the study to estimate nucleated cell counts. TCRdb's table, derived via immunoSEQ multiplex PCR, lists solely in-frame clones and lacks some. D and trimming were read from the DNA, whereas the V and J calls and clone size are those reported in that table. The table includes about 110,000 clones, around nine tenths detected once. The sequencing sample was made of peripheral blood. The sequence was collected from a man aged 35-49 years with acute or convalescent COVID-19. V and J are TRBV19 and TRBJ2-1, with 9 bases that match TRBD2. CDR3 region: CASSPGLAGGIEQFF. The DNA for the CDR3 is TGTGCCAGTAGTCCGGGACTAGCTGGGGGGATTGAGCAGTTCTTC.